This T cell receptor beta chain was identified during a study of T cells in Graves' hyperthyroidism and ophthalmopathy. Amplification of TCR beta CDR3 regions used RNA as the template. First-round RT-PCR of the TCR CDR3 relied on the HTBI primer set. TCRdb itself ran the multiplex PCR reads through MiXCR, one entry per CDR3 protein. Of hundreds of thousands of distinct CDR3 sequences in the sample, roughly 25% were seen once. General study findings and limits: Ophthalmopathy and stable hyperthyroidism were separated by a 13 V-J model.

Notes on this clonotype: The antigen is unknown.

The sample taken for sequencing was blood. This clonotype originated in a woman under 40 with Graves' ophthalmopathy.

The CDR3 reads CASSLDGTPSYEQYF. The CDR3, as DNA: TGCGCCAGCAGCTTGGACGGGACACCATCCTACGAGCAGTACTTC. The genes are TRBV5-1 and TRBJ2-7; tentative D call: TRBD1 (6 bases). The CDR3 length is 15 residues. V lost 0 bases and J lost 1, with 11 bases in between. The germline V gene encodes CDR1 SGHRS and CDR2 YFSETQ.